This is a list of T cell receptor beta chains from one sample in a study of read filtering for tumor transcriptome and immune sequencing. TCRdb processed the reads anew with MiXCR; each CDR3 protein has one entry. In the table there are 49,000 or so distinct CDR3 sequences, approximately 12% of which are singletons. Sequenced sample: a population of CD138-negative cells sorted from bone marrow. Every receptor here comes from a donor at least 40 years old with multiple myeloma. Each CDR3 is given with its conserved first and last residue. The order of the fields is CDR3 length, clone size, J gene, D gene, V gene, CDR3 protein, CDR3 DNA. D genes are given only for firm matches. Some rows mark clone size as missing; the rest say once, few, many or name a class of expanded clone.

15,.,TRBJ2-4,TRBD2,TRBV30,CAWSSSSGRRSIQYF,TGTGCCTGGAGTTCGTCTAGCGGGAGGAGGAGCATTCAGTACTTC
14,many,TRBJ2-7,TRBD2,TRBV2,CASALGGSLDEQYF,TGTGCCAGCGCCCTTGGCGGGAGTTTGGACGAGCAGTACTTC
21,.,TRBJ2-1,TRBD2,TRBV7-9,CASSPCPSGRNVKSSYNEQLF,TGTGCCAGCAGCCCATGCCCTAGCGGGAGAAATGTAAAGAGCTCCTACAATGAGCAGTTGTTC
16,many,TRBJ2-3,.,TRBV6-2/TRBV6-3,CASSRMSRLDTDTQYF,TGTGCCAGCAGCAGGATGTCGCGACTAGACACAGATACGCAGTATTTT
15,many,TRBJ1-1,.,TRBV11-2,CASSIHTFLNTEAFF,TGTGCCAGCAGCATTCACACGTTTCTGAACACTGAAGCTTTCTTT
14,many,TRBJ2-1,.,TRBV4-3,CASSQDTSRNEQFF,TGCGCCAGCAGCCAAGATACGAGTAGAAATGAGCAGTTCTTC
16,many,TRBJ2-3,TRBD2,TRBV6-1,CASSSLGGRATDTQYF,TGTGCCAGCAGCTCCCTGGGCGGGAGGGCCACAGATACGCAGTATTTT
15,few,TRBJ2-1,TRBD2,TRBV28,CASSPIAGGLNEQFF,TGTGCCAGCAGCCCCATAGCGGGAGGGCTCAATGAGCAGTTCTTC
19,many,TRBJ1-5,TRBD1,TRBV28,CASSTAGTGGRISNQPQHF,TGTGCCAGCAGCACTGCTGGGACAGGGGGAAGGATTAGCAATCAGCCCCAGCATTTT
15,many,TRBJ2-2,.,TRBV28,CASSSQKSNTGELFF,TGTGCCAGCAGTTCCCAGAAGTCGAACACCGGGGAGCTGTTTTTT
19,many,TRBJ2-1,TRBD2,TRBV4-3,CASSQKGLAGRTDYNEQFF,TGCGCCAGCAGCCAAAAGGGACTAGCGGGACGCACGGATTACAATGAGCAGTTCTTC
16,many,TRBJ2-1,.,TRBV6-5,CASSPTGRGFYNEQFF,TGTGCCAGCAGCCCCACAGGGCGAGGCTTCTACAATGAGCAGTTCTTC
12,many,TRBJ2-7,.,TRBV6-2/TRBV6-3,CASSSLEYEQYF,TGTGCCAGCAGCTCACTAGAGTACGAGCAGTACTTC
16,.,TRBJ2-6,TRBD1,TRBV19,CDSSITGGSEANVLTF,TGTGACAGTAGTATTACAGGGGGCTCTGAGGCCAACGTCCTGACTTTC
14,many,TRBJ2-2,TRBD2,TRBV20-1,CSARGGLGPGELFF,TGCAGTGCTAGAGGGGGACTAGGGCCCGGGGAGCTGTTTTTT
15,.,TRBJ2-1,TRBD2,TRBV27,CASSPGSGTDHKQFF,TGTGCCAGCAGTCCTGGTAGCGGGACGGACCATAAGCAGTTCTTC
15,many,TRBJ2-5,.,TRBV13,CASSLFGGTQETQYF,TGTGCCAGCAGCTTATTTGGGGGGACCCAAGAGACCCAGTACTTC
17,many,TRBJ1-5,.,TRBV28,CASRTDSGLRDNQPQHF,TGTGCCAGCAGGACCGACTCAGGGCTTCGGGACAATCAGCCCCAGCATTTT
16,.,TRBJ1-1,TRBD1,TRBV12-3/TRBV12-4,CASRDNRGRFDTEAFF,TGTGCCAGCAGGGACAACAGGGGGCGATTTGACACTGAAGCTTTCTTT
14,many,TRBJ2-1,TRBD2,TRBV7-8,CASSSSGRSNEQFF,TGTGCCAGCAGCTCTAGCGGGAGGTCAAATGAGCAGTTCTTC
17,many,TRBJ1-1,TRBD1,TRBV19,CASSKGTGRFSDTEAFF,TGTGCCAGTAGCAAAGGGACAGGGCGGTTTTCGGACACTGAAGCTTTCTTT
18,many,TRBJ2-1,TRBD1,TRBV11-1,CASSFRQGSLSSYNEQFF,TGTGCCAGCAGCTTCAGACAGGGGTCCCTAAGCTCCTACAATGAGCAGTTCTTC
13,many,TRBJ2-5,.,TRBV11-3,CASSSRNQETQYF,TGTGCCAGCAGCTCTCGAAACCAAGAGACCCAGTACTTC
15,many,TRBJ2-1,.,TRBV5-6,CASSPDRQSYNEQFF,TGTGCCAGCAGCCCAGATCGACAGAGCTACAATGAGCAGTTCTTC
14,few,TRBJ2-7,TRBD1,TRBV20-1,CSALPGQGPYEQYF,TGCAGTGCTCTCCCGGGACAGGGCCCTTACGAGCAGTACTTC
14,few,TRBJ2-5,TRBD2,TRBV2,CASGGLAGQETQYF,TGTGCCAGCGGCGGACTAGCGGGGCAAGAGACCCAGTACTTC
14,many,TRBJ2-1,TRBD1,TRBV6-2/TRBV6-3,CASRRTGGFNEQFF,TGTGCCAGCAGAAGGACAGGGGGCTTCAATGAGCAGTTCTTC
14,many,TRBJ2-1,TRBD2,TRBV20-1,CSARDGRRGNEQFF,TGCAGTGCGAGGGACGGGAGGCGGGGGAATGAGCAGTTCTTC
15,.,TRBJ2-7,.,TRBV15,CATSSLQGTLREQYF,TGTGCCACCAGCAGTCTACAGGGCACGTTGCGCGAGCAGTACTTC
12,many,TRBJ2-7,.,TRBV29-1,CSVEDSVREQYF,TGCAGCGTTGAGGATAGCGTACGCGAGCAGTACTTC
14,.,TRBJ2-2,.,TRBV28,CASILTPDTGELFF,TGTGCCAGCATCCTAACCCCGGACACCGGGGAGCTGTTTTTT
15,many,TRBJ2-5,.,TRBV7-9,CASSLALREQETQYF,TGTGCCAGCAGCTTAGCCCTCAGGGAGCAAGAGACCCAGTACTTC
14,many,TRBJ2-5,.,TRBV7-8,CASSLGARRETQYF,TGTGCCAGCAGCTTAGGAGCCCGGAGGGAGACCCAGTACTTC
15,.,TRBJ2-5,TRBD2,TRBV20-1,CSARPTLAGGETQYF,TGCAGTGCTAGGCCGACACTAGCGGGAGGAGAGACCCAGTACTTC
13,medium-sized,TRBJ2-1,TRBD1,TRBV3-1,CASSQGQGNEQFF,TGTGCCAGCAGCCAGGGACAGGGGAATGAGCAGTTCTTC
13,many,TRBJ1-5,.,TRBV30,CAWSNGEGQPQHF,TGTGCCTGGAGTAATGGTGAGGGACAGCCCCAGCATTTT
13,many,TRBJ2-5,.,TRBV29-1,CSVDGVGVETQYF,TGCAGCGTTGACGGGGTCGGGGTGGAGACCCAGTACTTC
19,few,TRBJ1-3,.,TRBV4-1,CASSQGKFMAGSYGNTIYF,TGCGCCAGCAGCCAAGGGAAATTTATGGCAGGGTCGTACGGAAACACCATATATTTT
14,many,TRBJ1-1,.,TRBV7-9,CASSHGAALVEAFF,TGTGCCAGCAGCCATGGGGCAGCCCTAGTAGAGGCTTTCTTT
12,many,TRBJ2-7,.,TRBV7-9,CASSLPQLEQYF,TGTGCCAGCAGCTTACCTCAACTCGAGCAGTACTTC
15,.,TRBJ1-3,.,TRBV28,CASSPSLPSGNTIYF,TGTGCCAGCAGTCCAAGCTTACCCTCTGGAAACACCATATATTTT
14,many,TRBJ2-7,.,TRBV7-9,CASSLEGVPHEQYF,TGTGCCAGCAGCTTAGAGGGGGTCCCCCACGAGCAGTACTTC
17,many,TRBJ2-1,.,TRBV6-5,CASRGYTATSSYNEQFF,TGTGCCAGCAGGGGATACACAGCAACTAGCTCCTACAATGAGCAGTTCTTC
17,once,TRBJ2-1,.,TRBV5-1,CASSFFSRPRTNNEQFF,TGCGCCAGCAGCTTCTTTTCTAGACCGAGGACCAACAATGAGCAGTTCTTC
15,many,TRBJ2-1,.,TRBV20-1,CSACHRGGGGDEQFF,TGCAGTGCTTGTCACCGAGGCGGAGGTGGTGATGAGCAGTTCTTC
15,many,TRBJ1-5,.,TRBV19,CASSSSTDGNQPQHF,TGTGCCAGTAGCTCCTCCACCGACGGCAATCAGCCCCAGCATTTT
14,many,TRBJ1-1,.,TRBV5-1,CASSLALRNTEAFF,TGCGCCAGCAGCTTGGCCCTGAGGAACACTGAAGCTTTCTTT
15,many,TRBJ2-1,.,TRBV7-2,CASTDRRAAYNEQFF,TGTGCCAGCACCGATAGGCGGGCTGCCTACAATGAGCAGTTCTTC
15,.,TRBJ2-1,TRBD2,TRBV24-1,CATSGRTSGNNEQFF,TGTGCCACCAGTGGTAGGACTAGCGGGAACAATGAGCAGTTCTTC
14,many,TRBJ2-1,.,TRBV12-3/TRBV12-4,CASSLQGQRNEQFF,TGTGCCAGCAGTCTACAGGGTCAGCGGAATGAGCAGTTCTTC
14,many,TRBJ2-5,.,TRBV20-1,CSARPRTLLGTQYF,TGCAGTGCTAGACCTCGGACCCTCCTCGGGACCCAGTACTTC
16,few,TRBJ2-1,TRBD2,TRBV7-9,CASSPAGGSSYNERFF,TGTGCTAGCAGCCCAGCGGGAGGCAGCTCCTACAATGAGCGGTTCTTC
18,many,TRBJ2-3,.,TRBV4-1,CASSHPKGRIVHTDTQYF,TGCGCCAGCAGCCACCCTAAGGGGCGGATCGTACACACAGATACGCAGTATTTT
15,.,TRBJ1-4,TRBD1,TRBV7-9,CASSPQRGRNEKLFF,TGCGCCAGCAGCCCCCAGAGGGGGCGGAATGAGAAACTGTTTTTT
13,many,TRBJ1-5,TRBD1,TRBV7-3,CASSLTGDQPQHF,TGTGCCAGCAGTTTAACAGGGGATCAGCCCCAGCATTTT
14,many,TRBJ1-5,.,TRBV20-1,CSAREGGSHQPQHF,TGCAGTGCTAGAGAGGGAGGGTCTCATCAGCCCCAGCATTTT